This paragraph reports one TCR beta chain. The antigen is not known. The assay was immunoSEQ multiplex PCR, and TCRdb's table has in-frame clones only and misses some. This table holds fewer than 30,000 clones, about 80% found once. Stated time point: week 11, during vaccination. Vaccination comprised doses that each held 300 ug of mutant IDH1 20-mer peptide, plus topical imiquimod. Between the trimmed V and J ends, which lost 4 bases and 0 bases, there was a span of 6 bases. This CDR3 spans 12 amino acids. The germline V gene encodes CDR1 SQVTM and CDR2 ANQGSEA. This entry belongs to a study of a mutant IDH1 vaccine in newly diagnosed glioma. In the study overall: Treated patients showed a male proportion of approximately 62%, a female proportion of about 38%, and a mean age of around 39 years.

The chain carries TRBV29-1 and TRBJ1-1; D is unclear. The sequences come from PBMCs, collected from a glioma patient whose treatment included an IDH1 peptide vaccine. This TCR derives from a woman aged 18-29 years with glioma. The CDR3 nucleotides are TGCAGCGTTGGTCTAGTGAACACTGAAGCTTTCTTT. Protein sequence: CSVGLVNTEAFF.